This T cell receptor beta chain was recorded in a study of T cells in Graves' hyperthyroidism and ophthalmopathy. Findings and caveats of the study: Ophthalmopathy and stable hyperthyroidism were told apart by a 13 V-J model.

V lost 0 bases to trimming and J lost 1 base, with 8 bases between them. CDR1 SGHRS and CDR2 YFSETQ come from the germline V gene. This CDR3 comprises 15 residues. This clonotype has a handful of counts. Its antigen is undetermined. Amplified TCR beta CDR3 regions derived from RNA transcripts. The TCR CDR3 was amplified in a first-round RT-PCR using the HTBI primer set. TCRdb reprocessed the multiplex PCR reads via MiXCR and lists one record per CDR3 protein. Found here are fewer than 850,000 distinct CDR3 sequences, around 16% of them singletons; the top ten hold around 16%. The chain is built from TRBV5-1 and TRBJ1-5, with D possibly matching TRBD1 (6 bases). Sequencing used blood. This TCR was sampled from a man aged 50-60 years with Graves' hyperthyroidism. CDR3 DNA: TGCGCCAGCAGCTTGGGAGGACAGAGCAATCAGCCCCAGCATTTT. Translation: CASSLGGQSNQPQHF.